The source of this T cell receptor beta chain is a study of CD8+ T cells in alopecia areata (dated by TCRdb to 2016 to 2019). For the wider study: The treated patients took part in an open-label pilot trial in which moderate-to-severe alopecia areata was treated with oral tofacitinib at 5 to 10 mg twice daily. Patients stayed on tofacitinib for 6 to 18 months and then had 6 months of follow-up off drug so that delayed response and recurrence could be assessed. The SALT score, which quantifies the percentage of affected scalp surface area, was used to measure disease severity in treated patients. To study T cell clonal expansion in alopecia areata, the researchers applied high-throughput TCRbeta sequencing to both the C3H/HeJ mouse model and human patients. Human TCRbeta sequencing covered scalp tissue and sorted CD4+ and CD8+ peripheral blood T cells from patchy and totalis/universalis alopecia areata patients and healthy controls. Biopsies were taken from tofacitinib-treated patients at baseline and again at 4 and 24 weeks into treatment, and several of those patients also had a later scalp biopsy. Clonality in the scalp was compared among normal scalp (n=4), patchy alopecia areata scalp (n=8), and alopecia totalis/universalis scalp (n=8). RNA was obtained with the PAXgene miRNA kit for fixed scalp, the miRNeasy kit for PBMCs, and the RNeasy kit for mouse skin. immunoSEQ multiplex PCR using 35 Vbeta forward primers and 13 Jbeta reverse primers was used to amplify TCRbeta CDR3 regions. What the authors observed across the whole study: Shared TCR sequences between patients were less evident than in mice, which may be partly attributable to HLA diversity in the patient population. Tofacitinib significantly lowered scalp clonality and the number of expanded CD8+ clones among the top 100 scalp clones. Many expanded lesional clones were found to persist in scalp and blood during tofacitinib treatment, and relapse after treatment cessation may be partly explained by this persistence. Unlike mouse skin, which is dominated by gammadelta T cells, normal human skin has resident alphabeta T cells that are also sequenced, and this complicates analysis of the scalp TCR repertoire. Compared with normal scalp, lesional scalp, particularly in alopecia totalis/universalis, had higher clonality and more expanded CD8+ clones, which suggests antigenic drive. Because the treated cohort was small and included a single nonresponder, larger studies are needed to assess links between baseline CD8+ expansion and response.

CDR3 length: 11 amino acids, cysteine to phenylalanine. Only CDR3 DNA remains: 33 bases, in frame from the first base. From a lookup of the germline V gene, CDR1 and CDR2 are MDHEN and SYDVKM. V lost 5 bases and J lost 10 bases; the stretch between them is 6 bases long. Libraries were constructed by the immunoSEQ multiplex PCR assay. For TCR sequencing, RNA was extracted from every sample and reverse transcribed into cDNA to serve as template. SuperScript III was used to make first-strand cDNA, primed with a 2:1 mix of oligo-dT and random hexamers. A synthetic immune receptor repertoire was used to assess amplification bias, and residual bias was removed computationally. Per the original workflow: After raw reads were preprocessed to remove errors, the CDR3 was defined following IMGT conventions as running from the conserved cysteine to phenylalanine. Clonality was computed by normalizing Shannon entropy by log2 of the number of productive unique TCRs and subtracting the result from 1. CD4 or CD8 identity of scalp clones was inferred by cross-referencing scalp TCRbeta sequences with sorted blood CD4 and CD8 repertoires. This is the immuneACCESS table as TCRdb keeps it, with only in-frame sequences that have V and J called. A part of the clones is gone; compared with another copy, unresolved V genes explain less than half, and the rest is unexplained. V and J calls and clone size are as listed in that table; D and trimming were resolved from the DNA. Recorded for this sample are some 200,000 clones; around 56% of them occurred a single time. Less than 3.5% of the sample goes to the ten largest clones.

The time point tag for this specimen amounts to: about four weeks on oral tofacitinib. Per the publication, the treatment or condition label means: oral pan-JAK inhibitor, 5-10 mg twice daily. Lesional scalp punch biopsies and peripheral blood were collected from alopecia areata patients. PBMCs were isolated by density centrifugation and stained for CD3, CD4 and CD8, after which CD4+ and CD8+ T cells were sorted on a FACSAria. Worth noting for this clone: Its antigen remains unidentified. No base quality information exists; no much larger clone differs at one position.

The sequence was obtained from a human donor with alopecia areata. The V and J segments used are TRBV28 and TRBJ1-6; the D gene is not confidently resolved. The input for sequencing was CD4+ T cells sorted from blood, taken at week 4, from a patient treated with tofacitinib. The CDR3 region: CASSGVSPLHF. The nucleotides read TGTGCCAGCAGTGGCGTATCACCCCTCCACTTT.